This T cell receptor (beta chain) is from a study of CD8 T cells in Susac syndrome. The CDR3 extends over 13 amino acids. Germline CDR1 is SEHNR and CDR2 is FQNEAQ (reference sequence). Trimming took 4 bases from V and 4 from J, leaving 10 bases between them. RNA was extracted with the RNeasy kit, and a quantity of about 0.45 to 1 ug was reverse transcribed using random hexamers. The amplification used immunoSEQ multiplex PCR on TCR beta CDR3; it spanned 54 Vbeta and 13 Jbeta. TCRdb recomputed calls from the immunoSEQ multiplex PCR reads with MiXCR, one row per CDR3 protein. The sample contains under 200,000 distinct CDR3 sequences, over 90% of which appear only once. Recently defined diagnostic criteria for definite or probable disease were fulfilled by Susac syndrome patients. Both CD4+ and CD8+ T cells were negatively isolated, and TEMRA cells underwent FACS enrichment.

Source material: CD8+ T cells from PBMCs. The chain links TRBV7-9 to TRBJ1-2; no clear D. The source of this sequence is a human donor with Susac syndrome. CDR3: CASSSSGIYGYTF. CDR3 bases: TGTGCCAGCAGCTCCTCGGGTATCTATGGCTACACCTTC.